What follows describes a single TCR beta chain. The antigen is unknown. The sample is drawn from a study of glioma-infiltrating T cells. Study-wide points: Gliomas, especially low-grade, showed above-expected tissue-blood divergence; non-neoplastic patients showed below. Very few CDR3 sequences were shared between tissue and blood.

The germline V gene has CDR1 LGHDT and CDR2 YNNKEL (reference sequence). The CDR3 length is 13 residues. The V gene lost 4 bases and the J gene lost 7 bases, with 13 bases spanning the gap. The iRepertoire nested amplicon-rescue multiplex PCR amplified TCR alpha and beta CDR3s from RNA. For one-step reverse transcription and amplification, 100-400 ng of tissue mRNA or PBMC total RNA was used. MiXCR, applied by TCRdb to the multiplex PCR reads, yields one record per CDR3 protein. The sample gives around 100,000 distinct CDR3 sequences, 29% of which show up once; roughly 46% is in the top ten. Material: glioma tissue, nonneoplastic brain tissue, or PBMCs (not recorded which). The receptor was derived from a human donor with low-grade glioma or glioblastoma, undergoing nonglioma brain surgery, or in good health (not recorded which). The chain links TRBV3-1 to TRBJ2-5; possible D gene TRBD1, 6 bases. CDR3 amino acids: CASSRQQGVTQYF. In DNA, the CDR3 is TGTGCCAGCAGCCGACAACAGGGAGTGACCCAGTACTTC.